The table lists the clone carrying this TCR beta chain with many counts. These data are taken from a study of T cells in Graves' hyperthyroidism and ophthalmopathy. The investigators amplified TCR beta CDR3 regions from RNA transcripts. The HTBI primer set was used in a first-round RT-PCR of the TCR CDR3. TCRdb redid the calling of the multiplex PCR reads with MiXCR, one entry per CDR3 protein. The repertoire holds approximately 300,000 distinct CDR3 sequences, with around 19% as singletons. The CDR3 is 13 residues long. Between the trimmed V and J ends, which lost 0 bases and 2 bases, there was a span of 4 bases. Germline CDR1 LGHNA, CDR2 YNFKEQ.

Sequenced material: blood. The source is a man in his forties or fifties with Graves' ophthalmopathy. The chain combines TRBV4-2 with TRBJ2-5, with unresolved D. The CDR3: CASSQEEQETQYF. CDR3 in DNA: TGTGCCAGCAGCCAAGAAGAGCAAGAGACCCAGTACTTC.